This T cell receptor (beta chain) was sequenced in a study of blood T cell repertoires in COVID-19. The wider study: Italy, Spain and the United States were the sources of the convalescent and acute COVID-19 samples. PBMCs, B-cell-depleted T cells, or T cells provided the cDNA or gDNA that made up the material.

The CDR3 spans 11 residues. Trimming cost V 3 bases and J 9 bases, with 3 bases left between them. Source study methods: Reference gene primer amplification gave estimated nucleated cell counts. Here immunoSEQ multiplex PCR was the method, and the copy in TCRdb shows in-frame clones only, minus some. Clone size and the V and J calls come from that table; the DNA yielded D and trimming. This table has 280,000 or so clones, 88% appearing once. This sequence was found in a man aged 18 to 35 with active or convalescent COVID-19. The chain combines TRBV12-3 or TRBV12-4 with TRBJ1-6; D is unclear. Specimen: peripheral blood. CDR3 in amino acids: CASSLSSPLHF. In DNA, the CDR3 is TGTGCCAGCAGTTTGAGTTCACCCCTCCACTTT.